This T cell receptor (beta chain) was recovered during a study of identical twins. The authors used template switching to add a universal primer site and gave cDNA unique molecular identifiers. TCRdb re-called the 5' RACE reads through MiXCR, storing one row per CDR3 protein. This sample has fewer than 250,000 distinct CDR3 sequences; around 9.6% occur once, and the top ten carry 5% to 6%. Germline V gene sequence: CDR1 SGHTA, CDR2 FQGNSA. The CDR3 has 15 amino acids. Trimming removed 7 bases from V and 1 base from J, with 14 bases in between. The V gene is TRBV7-2, the J gene TRBJ2-1; TRBD2 might be the D (5 bases). The receptor was derived from a woman between 18 and 29 years old in good health. Sequenced input: memory (CD45RO+) T cells sorted from blood. CDR3 bases: TGTGCCAGCACCCTAGCAATTACATCCTACAATGAGCAGTTCTTC. Translated: CASTLAITSYNEQFF.